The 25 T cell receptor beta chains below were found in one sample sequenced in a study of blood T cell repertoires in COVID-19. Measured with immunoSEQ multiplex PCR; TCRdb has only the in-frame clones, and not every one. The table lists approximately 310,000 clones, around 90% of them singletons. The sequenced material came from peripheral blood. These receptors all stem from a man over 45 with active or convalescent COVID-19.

The CDR3 region is CASSGGTSGNIQYF. The DNA of the CDR3 is TGTGCCAGCAGCGGTGGGACTAGCGGAAACATTCAGTACTTC. The V call is TRBV7-9, the J call TRBJ2-4; 11 bases agree with TRBD2. The V gene's germline CDR1 is SEHNR and CDR2 FQNEAQ (reference sequence). This CDR3 spans 14 amino acids. V lost 5 bases and J lost 6; bases outside the gene matches: 3.

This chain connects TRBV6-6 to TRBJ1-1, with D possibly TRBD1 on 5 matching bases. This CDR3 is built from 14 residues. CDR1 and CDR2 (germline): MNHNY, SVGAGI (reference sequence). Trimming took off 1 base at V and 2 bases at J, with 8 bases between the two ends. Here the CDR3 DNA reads TGTGCCAGCAGTTACTTGACAGCCAACACTGAAGCTTTCTTT. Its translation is CASSYLTANTEAFF.

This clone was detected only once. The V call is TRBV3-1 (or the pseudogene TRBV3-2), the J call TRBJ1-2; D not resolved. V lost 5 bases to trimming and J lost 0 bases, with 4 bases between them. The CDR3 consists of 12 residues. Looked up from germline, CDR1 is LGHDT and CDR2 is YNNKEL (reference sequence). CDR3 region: CASSSTNYGYTF. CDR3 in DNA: TGTGCCAGCAGCTCAACTAACTATGGCTACACCTTC.

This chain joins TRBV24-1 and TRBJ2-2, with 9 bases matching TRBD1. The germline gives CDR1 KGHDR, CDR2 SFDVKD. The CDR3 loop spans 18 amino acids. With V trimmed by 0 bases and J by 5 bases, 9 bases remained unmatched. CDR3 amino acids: CATSDLRQGTGLTGELFF. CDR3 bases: TGTGCCACCAGTGATTTGAGGCAGGGGACAGGGTTAACCGGGGAGCTGTTTTTT.

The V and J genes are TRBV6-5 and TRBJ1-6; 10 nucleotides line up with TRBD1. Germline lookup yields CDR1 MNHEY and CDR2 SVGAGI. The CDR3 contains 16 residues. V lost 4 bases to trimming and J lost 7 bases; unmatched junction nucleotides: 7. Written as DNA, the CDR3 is TGTGCCAGCAGTTTTCTCCCGGGACAGGGGAATTCACCCCTCCACTTT. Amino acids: CASSFLPGQGNSPLHF.

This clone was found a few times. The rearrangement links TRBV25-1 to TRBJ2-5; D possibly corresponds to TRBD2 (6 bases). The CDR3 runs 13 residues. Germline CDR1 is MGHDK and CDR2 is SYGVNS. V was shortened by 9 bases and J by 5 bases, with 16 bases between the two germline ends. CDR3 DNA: TGTGCCAGTATTCCCGGGACTCAGGAGACCCAGTACTTC. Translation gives CASIPGTQETQYF.

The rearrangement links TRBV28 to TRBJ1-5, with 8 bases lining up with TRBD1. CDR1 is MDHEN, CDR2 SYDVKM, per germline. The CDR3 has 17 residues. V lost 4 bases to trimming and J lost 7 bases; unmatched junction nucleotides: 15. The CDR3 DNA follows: TGTGCCAGCAGTTCGAGGACAGGGTCCAGGAGAAACCAGCCCCAGCATTTT. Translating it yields CASSSRTGSRRNQPQHF. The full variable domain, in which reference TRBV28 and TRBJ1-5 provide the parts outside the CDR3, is DVKVTQSSRYLVKRTGEKVFLECVQDMDHENMFWYRQDPGLGLRLIYFSYDVKMKEKGDIPEGYSVSREKKERFSLILESASTNQTSMYLCASSSRTGSRRNQPQHFGDGTRLSIL.

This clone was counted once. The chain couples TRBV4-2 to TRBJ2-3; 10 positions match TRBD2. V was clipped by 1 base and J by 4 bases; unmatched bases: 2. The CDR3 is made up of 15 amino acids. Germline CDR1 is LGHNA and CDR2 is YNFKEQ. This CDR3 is CASSQVLAGADTQYF. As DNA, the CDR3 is TGTGCCAGCAGCCAAGTCCTAGCGGGAGCAGATACGCAGTATTTT.

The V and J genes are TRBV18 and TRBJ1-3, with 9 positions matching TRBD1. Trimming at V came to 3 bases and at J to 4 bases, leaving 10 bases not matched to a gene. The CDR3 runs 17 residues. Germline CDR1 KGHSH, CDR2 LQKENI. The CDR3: CASSPFTGTGLGNTIYF. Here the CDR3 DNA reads TGTGCCAGCTCACCGTTTACCGGGACAGGGCTCGGAAACACCATATATTTT.

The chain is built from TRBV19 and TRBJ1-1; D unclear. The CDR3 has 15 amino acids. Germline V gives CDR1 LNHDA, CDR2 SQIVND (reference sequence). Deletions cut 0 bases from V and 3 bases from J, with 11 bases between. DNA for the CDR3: TGTGCCAGTAGTATAGATCTTGGAGTCGACACTGAAGCTTTCTTT. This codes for CASSIDLGVDTEAFF.

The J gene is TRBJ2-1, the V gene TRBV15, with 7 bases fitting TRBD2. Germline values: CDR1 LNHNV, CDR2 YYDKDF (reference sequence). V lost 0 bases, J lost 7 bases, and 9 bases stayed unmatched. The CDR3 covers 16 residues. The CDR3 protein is CATSRDVGGSANEQFF. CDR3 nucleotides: TGTGCCACCAGCAGAGATGTTGGCGGGAGTGCGAATGAGCAGTTCTTC.

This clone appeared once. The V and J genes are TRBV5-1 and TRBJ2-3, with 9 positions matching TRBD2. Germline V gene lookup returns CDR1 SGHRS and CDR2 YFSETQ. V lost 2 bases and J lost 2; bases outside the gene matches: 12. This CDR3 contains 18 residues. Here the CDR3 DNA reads TGCGCCAGCAGCTTTAAATCGGTCGCGGGAGGGCTCACAGATACGCAGTATTTT. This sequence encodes CASSFKSVAGGLTDTQYF.

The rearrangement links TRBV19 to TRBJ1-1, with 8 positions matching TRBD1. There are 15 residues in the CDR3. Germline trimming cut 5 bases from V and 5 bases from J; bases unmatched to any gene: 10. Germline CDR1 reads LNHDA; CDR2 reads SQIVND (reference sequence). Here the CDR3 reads CASSLDRVEGTEAFF. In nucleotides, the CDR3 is TGTGCCAGTAGTTTGGACAGGGTGGAAGGGACTGAAGCTTTCTTT.

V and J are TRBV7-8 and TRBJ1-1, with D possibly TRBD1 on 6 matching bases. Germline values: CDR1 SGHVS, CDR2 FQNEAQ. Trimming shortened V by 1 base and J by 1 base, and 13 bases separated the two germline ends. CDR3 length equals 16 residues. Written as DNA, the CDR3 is TGTGCCAGCAGCTTAGAAGGGAACAGGGCGAACACTGAAGCTTTCTTT. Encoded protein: CASSLEGNRANTEAFF.

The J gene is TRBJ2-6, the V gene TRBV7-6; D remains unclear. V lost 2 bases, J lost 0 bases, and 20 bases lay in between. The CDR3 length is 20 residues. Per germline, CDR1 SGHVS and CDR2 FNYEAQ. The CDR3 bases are TGTGCCAGCAGCTTATACCCGGCGGAGCTGAGAGACTCTGGGGCCAACGTCCTGACTTTC. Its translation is CASSLYPAELRDSGANVLTF.

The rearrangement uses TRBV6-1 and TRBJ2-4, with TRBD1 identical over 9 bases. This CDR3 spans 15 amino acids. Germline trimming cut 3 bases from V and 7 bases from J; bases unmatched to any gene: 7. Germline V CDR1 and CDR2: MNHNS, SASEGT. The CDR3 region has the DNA TGTGCCAGCAGTGACGTCCTAGGGACAGGGAACATTCAGTACTTC. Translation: CASSDVLGTGNIQYF.

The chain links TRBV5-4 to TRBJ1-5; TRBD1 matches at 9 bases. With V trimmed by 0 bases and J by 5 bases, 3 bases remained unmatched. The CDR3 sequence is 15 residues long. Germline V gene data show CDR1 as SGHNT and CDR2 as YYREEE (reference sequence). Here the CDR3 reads CASSLGGQGDQPQHF. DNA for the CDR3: TGTGCCAGCAGCTTGGGGGGACAGGGTGATCAGCCCCAGCATTTT. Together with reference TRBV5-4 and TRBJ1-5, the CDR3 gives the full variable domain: ETGVTQSPTHLIKTRGQQVTLRCSSQSGHNTVSWYQQALGQGPQFIFQYYREEENGRGNFPPRFSGLQFPNYSSELNVNALELDDSALYLCASSLGGQGDQPQHFGDGTRLSIL.

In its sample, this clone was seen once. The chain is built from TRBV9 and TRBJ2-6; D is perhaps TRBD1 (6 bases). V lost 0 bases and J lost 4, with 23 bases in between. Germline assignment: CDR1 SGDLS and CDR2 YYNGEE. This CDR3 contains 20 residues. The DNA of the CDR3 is TGTGCCAGCAGCGTAGTAAACAGGGACCGGGATACGACCGGGGCCAACGTCCTGACTTTC. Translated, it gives CASSVVNRDRDTTGANVLTF.

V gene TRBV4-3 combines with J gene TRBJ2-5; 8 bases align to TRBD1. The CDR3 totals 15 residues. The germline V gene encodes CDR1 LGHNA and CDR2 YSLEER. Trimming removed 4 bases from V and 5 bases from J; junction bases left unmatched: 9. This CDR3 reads CASSPGAGGLETQYF. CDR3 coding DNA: TGCGCCAGCAGCCCCGGAGCAGGGGGCCTTGAGACCCAGTACTTC.

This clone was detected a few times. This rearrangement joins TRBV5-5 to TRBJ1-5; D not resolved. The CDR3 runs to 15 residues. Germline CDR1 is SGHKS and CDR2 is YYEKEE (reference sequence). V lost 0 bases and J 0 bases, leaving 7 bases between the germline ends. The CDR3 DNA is TGTGCCAGCAGCTTGGCCGGGGATAGCAATCAGCCCCAGCATTTT. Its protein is CASSLAGDSNQPQHF.

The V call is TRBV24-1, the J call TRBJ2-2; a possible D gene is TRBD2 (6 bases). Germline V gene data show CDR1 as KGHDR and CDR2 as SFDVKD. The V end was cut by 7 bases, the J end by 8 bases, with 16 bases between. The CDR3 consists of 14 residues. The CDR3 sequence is CATRPWGESGELFF. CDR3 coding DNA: TGTGCCACCAGACCTTGGGGGGAATCGGGGGAGCTGTTTTTT.

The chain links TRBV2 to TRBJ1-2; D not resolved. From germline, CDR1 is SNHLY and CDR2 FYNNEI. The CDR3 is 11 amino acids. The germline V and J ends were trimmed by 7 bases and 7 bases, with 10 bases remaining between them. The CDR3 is CASTPGGGYTF. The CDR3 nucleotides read TGTGCCAGCACTCCAGGTGGTGGCTACACCTTC.

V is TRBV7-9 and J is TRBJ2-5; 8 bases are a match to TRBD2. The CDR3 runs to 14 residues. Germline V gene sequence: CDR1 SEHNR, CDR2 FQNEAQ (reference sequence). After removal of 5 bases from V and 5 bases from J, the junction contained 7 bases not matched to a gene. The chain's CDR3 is CASSPGGGAETQYF. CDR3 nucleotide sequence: TGTGCCAGCAGCCCCGGGGGGGGAGCGGAGACCCAGTACTTC.

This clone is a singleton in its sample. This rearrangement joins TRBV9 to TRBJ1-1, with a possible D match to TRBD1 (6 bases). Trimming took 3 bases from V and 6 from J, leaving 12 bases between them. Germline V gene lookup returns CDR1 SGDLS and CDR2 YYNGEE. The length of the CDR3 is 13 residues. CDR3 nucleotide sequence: TGTGCCAGCAGCGAAACACAGGGTGCTGAAGCTTTCTTT. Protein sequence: CASSETQGAEAFF.

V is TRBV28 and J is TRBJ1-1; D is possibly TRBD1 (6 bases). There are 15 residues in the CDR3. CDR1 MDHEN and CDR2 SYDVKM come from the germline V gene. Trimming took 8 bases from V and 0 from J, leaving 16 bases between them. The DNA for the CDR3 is TGTGCCAGCCCCAACCCAGGGGCGATGAACACTGAAGCTTTCTTT. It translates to CASPNPGAMNTEAFF.